The sample holds one count of the clone carrying this T cell receptor beta chain. This specimen comes from a study of blood T cells in healthy people across ages. Study-wide background: Every two T cells gave about one barcoded beta molecule via template switching.

With a J-beta primer mix and a sample-barcoded 5' primer, a second PCR ran about 7 to 11 cycles. TCRdb passed the 5' RACE reads through MiXCR, listing each CDR3 protein once. Of some 860,000 distinct CDR3 sequences listed, 56% were seen once; the top ten hold about a quarter. The CDR3 has 15 residues. Looked up from germline, CDR1 is SEHNR and CDR2 is FQNEAQ (reference sequence). This sequence was found in a middle-aged man in good health. The chain links TRBV7-9 to TRBJ2-1, with D perhaps matching TRBD2 (6 bases). With the DNA end fitting TRBJ2-7 better, the J assignment may be wrong. The sample consisted of blood. Here the CDR3 reads CASSRSGFSYNEQYF. The CDR3 nucleotides are TGTGCCAGCAGTCGGAGCGGGTTCTCCTACAATGAGCAGTACTTC.